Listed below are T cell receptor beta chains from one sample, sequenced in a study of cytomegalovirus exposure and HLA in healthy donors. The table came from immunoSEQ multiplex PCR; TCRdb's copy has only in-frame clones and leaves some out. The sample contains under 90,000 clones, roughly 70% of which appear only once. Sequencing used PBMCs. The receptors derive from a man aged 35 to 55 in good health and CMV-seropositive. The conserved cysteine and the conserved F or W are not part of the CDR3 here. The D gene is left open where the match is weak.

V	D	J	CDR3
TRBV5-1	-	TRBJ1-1	ASSPGTSTEAF
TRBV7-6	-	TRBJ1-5	ASSLKEGNQPQH
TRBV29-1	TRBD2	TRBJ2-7	SVAGTSGGGVYEQY
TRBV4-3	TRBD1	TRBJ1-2	ASSQGDRGPTSGYT
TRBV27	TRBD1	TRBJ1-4	ASSSPGQGGEKLF
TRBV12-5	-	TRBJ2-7	ASGLVQDSSYEQY
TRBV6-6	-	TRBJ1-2	ASSYSDRSGSGYT
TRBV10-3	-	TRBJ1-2	AISESSKGQRVGYT
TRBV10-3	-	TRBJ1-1	AISANTEAF
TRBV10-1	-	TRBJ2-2	ASSERLAGELF
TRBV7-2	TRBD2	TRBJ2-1	ASSLAPSGGYNEQF
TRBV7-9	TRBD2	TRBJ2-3	ASSQTAGADTQY
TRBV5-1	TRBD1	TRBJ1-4	ASSPGQGEGPNEKLF
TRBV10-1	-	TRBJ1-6	ASSDQGYNSPLH
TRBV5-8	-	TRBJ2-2	ASSKLRGRNTGELF
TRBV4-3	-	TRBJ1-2	ASSQDPGSGYGYT